This TCR beta chain originates from a study of cytomegalovirus exposure and HLA in healthy donors (dated by TCRdb to 2016 to 2017). The study in broad terms: An earlier analysis of approximately 590 of the donors reported 276 Gb of sequence data and 120 million or so unique TCR beta sequences from approximately 180 million T cells. Approximately 300 gigabases of sequencing data and around 85 million unique TCR sequences made up an early release that covered 500 to 700 HLA-typed donors. Of the approximately 400 genotyped donors, 65% to 90% fell in the genetic ancestry cluster associated with self-reported Caucasian donors. The study aimed to test whether cataloging public T cell receptors could reveal signatures of past pathogen exposure. The study profiled the T cell repertoires of hundreds of subjects by immunosequencing and related them to cytomegalovirus serostatus. Besides the first cohort of 550 to 750 subjects, a separate validation cohort made up of 95 to 150 different subjects was used. The study combined high-throughput TCR immunosequencing, statistical association of individual TCRs with disease status, and machine learning to predict cytomegalovirus infection status. In a later analysis, previously published TCR beta repertoires from several hundred donors were re-analyzed and high-resolution HLA genotyping was added so that TCR occurrence patterns could be studied. The later analysis used no new phenotypic data to find candidate immune exposures, relying instead on TCR beta sequences and their occurrence across donors. An earlier analysis of approximately 640 of the donors applied high-throughput TCR beta sequencing to assess whether each TCR beta V gene segment acted as functional or pseudogenic. Donor age, sex, ethnicity and CMV serostatus were compiled together with the repertoire data. Genome-wide SNP genotypes for about three fifths of the 666 donors were used in a later genetic analysis, which treated that subset as a discovery cohort. All discovery cohort repertoires had been generated on a single sequencing platform. Class I and class II HLA loci were covered by the typing at four-digit resolution. The number of donors typed differed by locus, with about 620-630 for A, B, C, DRB1 and DQB1, around 560 for DQA1, nearly 610 for DPA1, and about 450 for DPB1. Because of strong linkage in the cohort, five DR-DQ haplotypes were treated as single units for association and clustering. Among 398 genotyped donors of the cohort, an average of about 240,000 unique TCR beta nucleotide sequences were sequenced per donor, roughly 18% of them non-productive. The research as a whole found: An association between a missense DCLRE1C variant and V-gene and J-gene trimming of TCR beta chains was found in a later genetic analysis and replicated in an independent cohort. A further reported finding was that TCR beta sequences accurately predicted the HLA-A and HLA-B alleles for most subjects in the first cohort. According to a later analysis, parvovirus B19, influenza, CMV and Epstein-Barr virus appeared linked to several top co-occurrence clusters. In a later analysis, the rate of TCR association differed among HLA loci, with DRB1 alleles having the most associated TCRs and HLA-C alleles having the fewest. It was suggested by the authors that the approach could potentially be generalized to other disease states and immunological phenotypes. A cluster of highly shared sequence variants was judged likely to be a technical artifact of the sequencing pipeline. Across donors, most TCR sequences were observed very rarely, whereas some public TCRs were present in many individuals. In a later genetic analysis, fewer N-insertions in productive TCRs were reported among donors in an Asian-associated ancestry cluster than the roughly 700-donor mean. The study gave a list of 150 to 200 TCR beta chains associated with cytomegalovirus. Only TCR beta chains were sequenced in this cohort, and the absence of alpha or paired-chain data limited detectable features. Strong co-occurrence of HLA alleles, especially DR and DQ, made assigning TCR associations to individual alleles difficult. In an earlier analysis of under 600 of the donors, most TCR beta V segments were observed in productive rearrangements about 90% or about 30% of the time, broadly matching IMGT annotations. Because some donors lacked HLA typing at each locus, the association tests relied only on the typed subset. In both the original and validation cohorts, the classifier was reported to diagnose cytomegalovirus status with high specificity and sensitivity. In a later analysis, HLA-associated TCR beta chains were found to be more clonally expanded and to have lower generation probabilities than equally common non-associated chains. In vitro tests confirmed that a few of the cytomegalovirus-associated TCR beta chains recognize cytomegalovirus antigens. Specific HLA alleles were associated with over 15,000 TCR beta sequences at a false discovery rate of 0.05 in a later analysis. Linkage disequilibrium might explain the correlated functional status among segregating V segments, but an unknown experimental factor could not be ruled out. Some IMGT-functional V segments, including TRBV6-2 and TRBV6-3, could not be told apart with the 87-base-pair reads, so those segments were excluded. Because counts were too low, about 18 rarely observed V segments, including chromosome 9 orphons, were excluded from the earlier analysis of 587 of the donors. A later analysis found that most CMV-associated TCR beta chains appeared HLA-restricted, with HLA associations seemingly driven largely by CMV exposure. The only immune exposure information available for the cohort was CMV serostatus. The presence/absence analyses assumed that sequencing depth was roughly uniform across donors, and that assumption may not be true.

Notes on this clone: Its antigen is not yet known. It has no much larger one-base neighbor in the sample; base qualities were not kept.

Including the terminal cysteine and phenylalanine, the CDR3 comprises 13 residues. Just the 39-base CDR3 DNA is kept, in frame starting at base 1. A distance of 13 bases separates the germline ends of V and J, which lose 11 bases and 0 bases respectively. Based on the germline V gene, the CDR1 and CDR2 sequences are KGHSH and LQKENI. The protocol used for the library was the immunoSEQ multiplex PCR assay. For the multiplex PCR, a mixture combining 60 forward primers for TCR Vbeta segments and 13 reverse primers for TCR Jbeta segments was used. Amplification of the CDR3 region of rearranged TCR beta genes was performed with a multiplex PCR assay on genomic DNA. On the Illumina HiSeq System, the amplified TCR beta libraries were sequenced as 87-base-pair reads. Turning to the authors' computational methods: A later analysis tallied around 87 million unique TCR beta chains across the approximately 670 repertoires, and approximately 9.9 million of those chains were shared by two or more donors. Raw reads were error-corrected and collapsed into unique sequences with a nearest-neighbor algorithm that merged closely related sequences to remove PCR and sequencing errors. Alignment of CDR3 sequences to IMGT reference sequences was used to assign V, D and J gene segments. For a sequence to be retained, at least a six-nucleotide match to both a V gene segment and a J gene segment was required. Rearrangements were called productive when the CDR3 lacked stop codons and stayed in frame with V and J; all others were non-productive. Following IMGT convention, CDR3 was defined as the stretch from the second conserved V-encoded cysteine to the conserved J-encoded phenylalanine. The earlier analysis of about 500 of the donors excluded sequences that lacked an unambiguous match to a single V gene segment. An earlier analysis of several hundred of the donors classified V segments as functional when productive rearrangements were above 56.7% and as segregating when the standard deviation between donors was above 5%. A statistical classification framework was built for diagnosing cytomegalovirus status from the catalog of TCR beta chain sequences. In a later analysis, V and J genes were assigned by comparing TCR nucleotide sequences against IMGT/GENE-DB human TR gene sequences. Using the TCRdist pipeline, a later analysis assigned CDR3 sequences along with most-parsimonious VDJ recombination scenarios. In a later analysis, each TCR beta chain was defined by its CDR3 amino acid sequence together with its V-gene family, and reads lacking a unique V-gene family were excluded. To address suspected cross-contamination and a sequencing artifact, a later analysis removed 450 to 700 highly shared, low-generation-probability nucleotide sequences. In a later analysis, a clonal expansion index for each public chain was calculated from normalized within-repertoire ranks of inferred template counts. A later analysis computed generation probabilities with a VDJ recombination model fitted to out-of-frame rearrangements, and checked the results against IGoR. A later analysis scored TCR-TCR, TCR-HLA and TCR-CMV co-occurrence with hypergeometric tests, applying a repertoire-size bias correction to TCR pairs. To estimate false discovery rates, a later analysis permuted the HLA or CMV assignments 20 times. A later analysis grouped co-occurring TCRs with DBSCAN, adding TCRdist sequence similarity when clustering within HLA-allele-positive subsets. Repertoires with fewer than 30,000 or more than 120,000 public chains, plus five repertoires with anomalous nucleotide sharing, were excluded from co-occurrence clustering. TCRdb limited this immuneACCESS table to in-frame rearrangements with V and J called. A share of clones is missing; checked studies link under half to unresolved V genes, and the rest is unexplained. Clone size and V and J calls were adopted from that table, with D and trimming inferred from the DNA. The sample profile shows roughly 190,000 clones; about 80% of them were found once. The top ten clonotypes cover 2% to 2.5% of the sample.

The cohort comprised approximately 700 healthy bone marrow donors. At the time of sampling, all cohort members were nominally healthy, though unrecorded immune exposures were likely present. The donor tested CMV seropositive and was one of the 289 seropositive cohort members. A peripheral blood sample was provided by each donor, and peripheral blood mononuclear cells were used for TCR beta sequencing. Genomic DNA extraction from the blood cell samples was performed with the Qiagen DNeasy Blood Extraction Kit. This clonotype was sampled from a woman younger than 45 in good health and CMV-seropositive. Sequencing was performed on PBMCs. Recombination linked TRBV18 to TRBJ1-1; perhaps TRBD1 is the D gene, with 5 bases matching. The CDR3 here reads CAAATDMNTEAFF. The sequenced DNA is TGTGCCGCGGCGACAGATATGAACACTGAAGCTTTCTTT.